The TCR beta chain described here comes from a study of blood T cell repertoires in COVID-19. Study background: There were acute and convalescent COVID-19 samples, and they came from the United States, Italy and Spain. PBMCs, B-cell-depleted T cells, or T cells provided the cDNA or gDNA that made up the material.

In the original processing: Estimation of nucleated cell counts was performed using reference gene primer amplification. The repertoire was sequenced with immunoSEQ multiplex PCR; TCRdb's copy has only in-frame clones and lacks some. Clone size and V and J calls were adopted from that table, with D and trimming inferred from the DNA. Of approximately 90,000 clones in the sample, roughly 86% were seen once. The receptor's source is a human donor in a cohort sampled during active COVID-19. The sequencing input was peripheral blood.

The CDR3 here is CASRGLAAIYNEQFF. The DNA for the CDR3 is TGTGCCAGCAGGGGACTAGCGGCTATCTACAATGAGCAGTTCTTC. The J gene is TRBJ2-1, the V gene TRBV5-8; 11 bases are a match to TRBD2. The CDR3 is made up of 15 amino acids. The trim removed 5 bases at V and 3 bases at J, leaving 4 bases unmatched. CDR1 is SGHTS, CDR2 YDEGEE, per germline.